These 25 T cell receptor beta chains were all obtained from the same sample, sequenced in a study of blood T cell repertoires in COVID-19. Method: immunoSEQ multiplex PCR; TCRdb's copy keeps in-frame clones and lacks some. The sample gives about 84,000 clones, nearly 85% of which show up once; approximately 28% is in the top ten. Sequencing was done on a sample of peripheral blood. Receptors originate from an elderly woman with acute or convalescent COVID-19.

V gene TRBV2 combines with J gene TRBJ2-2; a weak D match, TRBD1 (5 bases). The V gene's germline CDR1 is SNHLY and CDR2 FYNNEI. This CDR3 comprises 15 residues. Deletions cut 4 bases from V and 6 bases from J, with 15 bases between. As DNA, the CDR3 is TGTGCCAGCAGTGTTCAGGGAATCGCGGCCGGGGAGCTGTTTTTT. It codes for CASSVQGIAAGELFF.

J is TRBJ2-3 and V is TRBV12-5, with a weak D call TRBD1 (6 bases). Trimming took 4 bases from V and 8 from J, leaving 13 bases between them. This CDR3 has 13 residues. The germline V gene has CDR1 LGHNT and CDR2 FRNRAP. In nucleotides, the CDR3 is TGTGCTAGTGGTTGGCAGGGGAGTGGTACGCAGTATTTT. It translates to CASGWQGSGTQYF.

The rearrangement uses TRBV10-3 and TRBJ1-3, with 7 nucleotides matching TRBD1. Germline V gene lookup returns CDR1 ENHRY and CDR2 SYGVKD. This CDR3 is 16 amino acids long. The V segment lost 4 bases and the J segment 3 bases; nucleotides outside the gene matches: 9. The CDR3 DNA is TGTGCCATCAGTGGCCGGGACAGTATTTATGGAAACACCATATATTTT. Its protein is CAISGRDSIYGNTIYF.

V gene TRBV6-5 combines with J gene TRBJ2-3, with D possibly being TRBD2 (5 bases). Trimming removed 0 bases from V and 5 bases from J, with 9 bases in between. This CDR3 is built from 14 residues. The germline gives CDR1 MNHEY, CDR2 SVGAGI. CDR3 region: CASSYSLAKDTQYF. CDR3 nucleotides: TGTGCCAGCAGTTACTCCCTAGCAAAAGATACGCAGTATTTT.

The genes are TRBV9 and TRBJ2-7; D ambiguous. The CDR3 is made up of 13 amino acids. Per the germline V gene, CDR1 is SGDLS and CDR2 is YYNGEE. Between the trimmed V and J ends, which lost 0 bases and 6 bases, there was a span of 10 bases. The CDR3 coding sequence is TGTGCCAGCAGCGTAGCTTCGACGGGCGAGCAGTACTTC. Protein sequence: CASSVASTGEQYF. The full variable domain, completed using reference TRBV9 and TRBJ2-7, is DSGVTQTPKHLITATGQRVTLRCSPRSGDLSVYWYQQSLDQGLQFLIQYYNGEERAKGNILERFSAQQFPDLHSELNLSSLELGDSALYFCASSVASTGEQYFGPGTRLTVT.

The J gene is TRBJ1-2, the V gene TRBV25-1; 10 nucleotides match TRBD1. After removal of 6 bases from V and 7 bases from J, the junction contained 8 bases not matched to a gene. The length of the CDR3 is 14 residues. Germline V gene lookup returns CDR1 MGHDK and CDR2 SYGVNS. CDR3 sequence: CASRETGGQSGYTF. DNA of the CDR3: TGTGCCAGCAGGGAGACAGGGGGCCAGAGTGGCTACACCTTC.

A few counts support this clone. CDR3 loop: CASSLAADHSGNTIYF. The CDR3 DNA sequence: TGTGCCAGCAGCTTAGCGGCGGATCACTCTGGAAACACCATATATTTT. This sequence joins TRBV7-2 and TRBJ1-3; the D is unclear. The V gene's germline CDR1 is SGHTA and CDR2 FQGNSA. The CDR3 has 16 amino acids. Trimming removed 0 bases from V and 0 bases from J, with 9 bases in between.

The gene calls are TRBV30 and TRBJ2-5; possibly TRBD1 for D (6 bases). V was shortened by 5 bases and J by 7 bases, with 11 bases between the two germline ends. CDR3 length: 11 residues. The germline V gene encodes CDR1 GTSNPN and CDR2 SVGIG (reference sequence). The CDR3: CAWSQGLTQYF. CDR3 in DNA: TGTGCCTGGTCACAGGGTTTGACCCAGTACTTC.

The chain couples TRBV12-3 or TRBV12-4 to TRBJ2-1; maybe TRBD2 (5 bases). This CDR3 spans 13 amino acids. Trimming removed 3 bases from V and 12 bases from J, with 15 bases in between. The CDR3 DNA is TGTGCCAGCAGTTTGAGCCGAGCGGACCCGCAGTTCTTC. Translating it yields CASSLSRADPQFF.

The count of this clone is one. The CDR3 sequence: CASSFRQGNTGELFF. The CDR3 DNA follows: TGTGCCAGCAGCTTCCGACAGGGGAACACCGGGGAGCTGTTTTTT. V gene TRBV5-8 combines with J gene TRBJ2-2, with 7 bases that match TRBD1. CDR1 is SGHTS, CDR2 YDEGEE, per germline. The length of the CDR3 is 15 residues. Trimming removed 2 bases from V and 1 base from J; junction bases left unmatched: 2.

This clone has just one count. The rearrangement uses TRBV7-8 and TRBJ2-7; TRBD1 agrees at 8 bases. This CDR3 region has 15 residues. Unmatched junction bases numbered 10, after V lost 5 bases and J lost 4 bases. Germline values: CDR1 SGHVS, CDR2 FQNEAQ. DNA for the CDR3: TGTGCCAGCAGCGCCCGACAGGGGCCTAGTTACGAGCAGTACTTC. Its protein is CASSARQGPSYEQYF.

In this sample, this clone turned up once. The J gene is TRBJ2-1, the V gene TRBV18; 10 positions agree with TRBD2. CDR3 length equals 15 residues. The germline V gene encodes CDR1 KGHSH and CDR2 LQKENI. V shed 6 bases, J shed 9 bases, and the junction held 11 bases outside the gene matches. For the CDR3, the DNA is TGTGCCAGCTCGCTGGGGGTAGCGGGAGGAGGTGAGCAGTTCTTC. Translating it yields CASSLGVAGGGEQFF.

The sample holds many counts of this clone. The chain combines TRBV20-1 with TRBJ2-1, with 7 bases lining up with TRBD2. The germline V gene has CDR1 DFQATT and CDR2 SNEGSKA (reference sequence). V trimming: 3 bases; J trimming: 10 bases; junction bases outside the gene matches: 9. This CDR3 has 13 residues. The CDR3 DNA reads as TGCAGTGCTAGTGGGCGGGGAGGGGCGGAGCAGTTCTTC. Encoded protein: CSASGRGGAEQFF.

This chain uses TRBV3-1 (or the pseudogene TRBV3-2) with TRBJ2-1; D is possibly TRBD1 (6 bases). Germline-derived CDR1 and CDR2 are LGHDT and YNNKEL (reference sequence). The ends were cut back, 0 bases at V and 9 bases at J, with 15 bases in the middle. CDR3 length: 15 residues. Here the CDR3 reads CASSQDLGKQGEQFF. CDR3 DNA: TGTGCCAGCAGCCAAGATCTGGGCAAACAGGGTGAGCAGTTCTTC.

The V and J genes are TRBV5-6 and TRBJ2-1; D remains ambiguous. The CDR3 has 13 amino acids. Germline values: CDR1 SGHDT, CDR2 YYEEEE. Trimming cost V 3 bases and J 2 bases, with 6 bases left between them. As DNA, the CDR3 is TGTGCCAGCAGCTCCTTTGCCTACAATGAGCAGTTCTTC. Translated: CASSSFAYNEQFF. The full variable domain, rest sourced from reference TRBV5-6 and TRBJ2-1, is DAGVTQSPTHLIKTRGQQVTLRCSPKSGHDTVSWYQQALGQGPQFIFQYYEEEERQRGNFPDRFSGHQFPNYSSELNVNALLLGDSALYLCASSSFAYNEQFFGPGTRLTVL.

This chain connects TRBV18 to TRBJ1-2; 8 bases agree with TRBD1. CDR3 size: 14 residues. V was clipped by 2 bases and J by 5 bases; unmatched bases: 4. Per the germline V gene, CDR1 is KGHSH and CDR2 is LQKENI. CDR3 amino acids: CASSPYRGGYGYTF. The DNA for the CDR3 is TGTGCCAGCTCACCATACAGGGGGGGATATGGCTACACCTTC.

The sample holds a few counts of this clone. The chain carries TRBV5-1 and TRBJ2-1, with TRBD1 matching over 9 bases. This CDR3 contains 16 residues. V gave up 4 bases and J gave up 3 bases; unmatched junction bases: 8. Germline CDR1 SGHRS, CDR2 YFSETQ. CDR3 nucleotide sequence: TGCGCCAGCAGCGGCCGTGACAGGGGGTACTACAATGAGCAGTTCTTC. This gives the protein CASSGRDRGYYNEQFF.

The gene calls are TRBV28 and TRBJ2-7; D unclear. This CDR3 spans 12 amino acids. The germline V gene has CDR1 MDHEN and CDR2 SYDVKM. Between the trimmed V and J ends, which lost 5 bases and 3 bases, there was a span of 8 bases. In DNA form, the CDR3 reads TGTGCCAGCAGTCAGGTAGGCTACGAGCAGTACTTC. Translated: CASSQVGYEQYF.

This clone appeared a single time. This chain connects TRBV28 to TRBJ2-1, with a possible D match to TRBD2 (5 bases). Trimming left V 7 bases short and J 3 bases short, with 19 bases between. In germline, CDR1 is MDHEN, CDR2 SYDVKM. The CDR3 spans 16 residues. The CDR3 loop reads CASTPPAAADYNEQFF. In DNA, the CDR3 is TGTGCCAGCACCCCCCCAGCGGCAGCGGACTACAATGAGCAGTTCTTC.

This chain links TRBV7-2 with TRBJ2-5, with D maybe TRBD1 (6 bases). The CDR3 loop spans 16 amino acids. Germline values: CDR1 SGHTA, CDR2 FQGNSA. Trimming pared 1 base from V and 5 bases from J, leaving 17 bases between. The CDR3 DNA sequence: TGTGCCAGCAGCTTAGTCCCTCGGGTTCAGGGGGAGACCCAGTACTTC. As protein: CASSLVPRVQGETQYF. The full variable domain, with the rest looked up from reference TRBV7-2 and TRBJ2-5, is GAGVSQSPSNKVTEKGKDVELRCDPISGHTALYWYRQSLGQGLEFLIYFQGNSAPDKSGLPSDRFSAERTGGSVSTLTIQRTQQEDSAVYLCASSLVPRVQGETQYFGPGTRLLVL.

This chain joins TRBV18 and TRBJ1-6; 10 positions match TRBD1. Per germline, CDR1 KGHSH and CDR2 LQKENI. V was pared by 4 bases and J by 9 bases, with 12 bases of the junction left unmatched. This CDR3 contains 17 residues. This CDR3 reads CASSLEPGQGSRSPLHF. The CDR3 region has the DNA TGTGCCAGCTCACTGGAGCCGGGACAGGGGTCGCGTTCACCCCTCCACTTT. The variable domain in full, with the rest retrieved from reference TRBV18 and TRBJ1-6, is NAGVMQNPRHLVRRRGQEARLRCSPMKGHSHVYWYRQLPEEGLKFMVYLQKENIIDESGMPKERFSAEFPKEGPSILRIQQVVRGDSAAYFCASSLEPGQGSRSPLHFGNGTRLTVT.

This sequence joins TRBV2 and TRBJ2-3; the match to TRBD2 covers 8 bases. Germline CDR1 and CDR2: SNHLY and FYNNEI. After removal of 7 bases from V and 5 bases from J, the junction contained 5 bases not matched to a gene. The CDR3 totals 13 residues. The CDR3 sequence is CASTREARDTQYF. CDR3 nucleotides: TGTGCCAGCACGCGGGAGGCCAGAGATACGCAGTATTTT.

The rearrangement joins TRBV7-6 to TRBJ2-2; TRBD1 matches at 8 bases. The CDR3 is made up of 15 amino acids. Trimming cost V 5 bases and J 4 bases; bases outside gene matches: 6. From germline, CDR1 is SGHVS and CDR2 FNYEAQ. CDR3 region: CASSRQGSGTGELFF. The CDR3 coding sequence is TGTGCCAGCAGCAGACAGGGGTCGGGCACCGGGGAGCTGTTTTTT.

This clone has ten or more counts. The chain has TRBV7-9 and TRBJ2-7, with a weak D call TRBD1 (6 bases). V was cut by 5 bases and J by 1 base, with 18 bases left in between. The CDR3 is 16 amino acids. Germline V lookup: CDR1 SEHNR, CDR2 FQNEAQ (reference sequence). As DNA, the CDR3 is TGTGCCAGCAGCCACATACAGGGAAGTGGATCCTACGAGCAGTACTTC. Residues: CASSHIQGSGSYEQYF.

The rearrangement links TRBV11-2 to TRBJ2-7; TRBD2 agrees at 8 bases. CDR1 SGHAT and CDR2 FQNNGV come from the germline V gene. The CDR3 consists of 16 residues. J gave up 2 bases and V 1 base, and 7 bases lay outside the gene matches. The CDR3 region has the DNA TGTGCCAGCAGCTTAGCCCTCGGGACTAGGCCCTACGAGCAGTACTTC. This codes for CASSLALGTRPYEQYF.